This T cell receptor (beta chain) was observed in a study of blood T cells in healthy people across ages. Whole-study findings and limits: Correlation between TCR beta diversity and naive T cell percentage was strong. Researchers deemed the diversity estimates from one million T cells underestimates. With donor CMV status unknown, expanded clonotype changes were possibly confounded.

Together with a sample-barcoded 5' primer, a J-beta primer mix was included in a second PCR lasting roughly 6 to 12 cycles. Each cDNA molecule was tagged by a template-switch adaptor with 12 random nucleotides. TCRdb itself ran the 5' RACE reads through MiXCR, one entry per CDR3 protein. The sample lists about 1.6 million distinct CDR3 sequences; about 35% were seen once. This clonotype appeared many times. The antigen remains undetermined. The CDR3 extends over 15 amino acids. Germline values: CDR1 SGDLS, CDR2 YYNGEE. V trimming: 2 bases; J trimming: 6 bases; junction bases outside the gene matches: 9.

The sample comprised blood. This receptor was obtained from a woman in her twenties or thirties in good health. The gene calls are TRBV9 and TRBJ2-5, with 8 positions matching TRBD1. CDR3 DNA: TGTGCCAGCAGCGTCTCCCCAGGGGGCGAGAAGACCCAGTACTTC. As protein: CASSVSPGGEKTQYF.